This passage covers 29 T cell receptor beta chains from one sample sequenced in a study of vaccination and CD4 T cells after COVID-19. These receptors have no identified antigens. Sequencing of DNA taken from cultured CD4+ T cells relied on the Oncomine TCR Beta short-read assay. TCRdb re-derived calls from the PCR reads in MiXCR, one entry per CDR3 protein. In the table there are roughly 28,000 distinct CDR3 sequences, 35% to 50% of which are singletons. Indicated time point: late sampling 161 to 241 days after vaccination in three convalescent patients. Treatment meaning: roughly 10-day PBMC culture with coronavirus spike peptide pools or control peptides (ViraFEST assay). This sample comprised CD4+ T cells from blood, cultured in vitro, obtained about 7 months after SARS-CoV-2 vaccination. Source of these receptors: a human donor who had recovered from COVID-19.

The rearrangement links TRBV20-1 to TRBJ2-7; 13 positions agree with TRBD2. This CDR3 has 15 amino acids. Trimming took 0 bases from V and 4 from J; bases not matched to a gene: 3. Per the germline V gene, CDR1 is DFQATT and CDR2 is SNEGSKA (reference sequence). The CDR3 sequence is CSARELAGGRYEQYF. In DNA form, the CDR3 reads TGCAGTGCTAGAGAACTAGCGGGAGGGCGGTACGAGCAGTACTTC.

The chain couples TRBV28 to TRBJ1-5; maybe TRBD1 (5 bases). CDR3 length: 12 residues. In germline, CDR1 is MDHEN, CDR2 SYDVKM. The V end was cut by 11 bases, the J end by 6 bases, with 14 bases between. The chain's CDR3 is CAGAGRSQPQHF. CDR3 DNA: TGTGCCGGGGCAGGGAGGTCTCAGCCCCAGCATTTT.

The rearrangement uses TRBV6-5 and TRBJ2-5, with no clear D. The germline CDR1 and CDR2 sequences are MNHEY and SVGAGI. Trimming cost V 0 bases and J 2 bases, with 10 bases left between them. The CDR3 is 15 amino acids. CDR3 in amino acids: CASSYSMSGQETQYF. The CDR3, as DNA: TGTGCCAGCAGTTACTCGATGTCCGGACAAGAGACCCAGTACTTC.

The chain links TRBV5-5 to TRBJ2-7; 7 nucleotides line up with TRBD1. Germline V gene lookup returns CDR1 SGHKS and CDR2 YYEKEE (reference sequence). J gave up 0 bases and V 1 base, and 1 base lay outside the gene matches. This CDR3 region has 14 residues. CDR3 DNA sequence: TGTGCCAGCAGCTTGTGGGACAGCTCCTACGAGCAGTACTTC. It translates to CASSLWDSSYEQYF. Using reference TRBV5-5 and TRBJ2-7 for the parts outside the CDR3, the full variable domain is DAGVTQSPTHLIKTRGQQVTLRCSPISGHKSVSWYQQVLGQGPQFIFQYYEKEERGRGNFPDRFSARQFPNYSSELNVNALLLGDSALYLCASSLWDSSYEQYFGPGTRLTVT.

The V call is TRBV28, the J call TRBJ2-7; the D is unclear. Trimming cost V 5 bases and J 0 bases, with 17 bases left between them. Germline V gene sequence: CDR1 MDHEN, CDR2 SYDVKM. The CDR3 covers 16 residues. In DNA form, the CDR3 reads TGTGCCAGCAGTCTATTTTATATTACGAGCTCCTACGAGCAGTACTTC. This translates into CASSLFYITSSYEQYF.

On this clonotype itself: An end of the junction does not agree with germline; a read error may underlie this. The CDR3 loop reads CASSHSLATKNIQYF. CDR3 nucleotides: TGTGCTAGCAGCCACTCTCTAGCTACCAAAAACATTCAGTACTTC. The chain has TRBV7-6 and TRBJ2-4, with D tentatively TRBD2 (5 bases). Per germline, CDR1 SGHVS and CDR2 FNYEAQ. The CDR3 runs to 15 residues.

V and J are TRBV27 and TRBJ1-6, with 12 bases that match TRBD1. The junction had 7 bases not matched to a gene; V was cut back by 6 bases and J by 7 bases. The CDR3 spans 16 residues. Germline V gene data show CDR1 as MNHEY and CDR2 as SMNVEV (reference sequence). The CDR3: CASRGTGGADNSPLHF. Here the CDR3 DNA reads TGTGCCAGCAGGGGGACAGGGGGCGCGGACAATTCACCCCTCCACTTT.

This clonotype came up a few times. The J gene is TRBJ2-7, the V gene TRBV20-1; 8 bases line up with TRBD2. The CDR3 runs to 17 residues. The germline V gene has CDR1 DFQATT and CDR2 SNEGSKA (reference sequence). Unmatched junction bases numbered 14, after V lost 0 bases and J lost 4 bases. CDR3 nucleotide sequence: TGCAGTGCTAGAGAATTGATGAGTATTGGCGGGAGGTACGAGCAGTACTTC. Its translation: CSARELMSIGGRYEQYF.

This sequence joins TRBV24-1 and TRBJ2-1, with D uncertain. Germline CDR1 and CDR2: KGHDR and SFDVKD. The V and J ends lost 5 bases and 5 bases respectively, with 6 bases between them. The CDR3 runs 12 residues. The DNA for the CDR3 is TGTGCCACCAGTGTTTATGACAATGAGCAGTTCTTC. Its translation: CATSVYDNEQFF.

Only a few counts were recorded for this clonotype. The chain recombines TRBV7-2 with TRBJ2-5; TRBD2 agrees at 10 bases. V shed 4 bases, J shed 5 bases, and the junction held 7 bases outside the gene matches. Germline lookup yields CDR1 SGHTA and CDR2 FQGNSA. The CDR3 totals 15 residues. CDR3 in amino acids: CASSSLAGDYETQYF. In DNA, the CDR3 is TGTGCCAGCAGCTCTCTAGCGGGAGATTACGAGACCCAGTACTTC. Looking up the rest from reference TRBV7-2 and TRBJ2-5 gives the full variable domain: GAGVSQSPSNKVTEKGKDVELRCDPISGHTALYWYRQSLGQGLEFLIYFQGNSAPDKSGLPSDRFSAERTGGSVSTLTIQRTQQEDSAVYLCASSSLAGDYETQYFGPGTRLLVL.

The chain has TRBV5-6 and TRBJ2-5, with D perhaps TRBD1 or TRBD2 (5 bases each). This CDR3 contains 11 residues. CDR1 is SGHDT, CDR2 YYEEEE, per germline. Trimming stripped 5 bases from V and 5 bases from J, with 7 bases between. The CDR3: CASSWGETQYF. The CDR3 DNA follows: TGTGCCAGCAGTTGGGGGGAGACCCAGTACTTC. Full variable domain (rest looked up from reference TRBV5-6 and TRBJ2-5): DAGVTQSPTHLIKTRGQQVTLRCSPKSGHDTVSWYQQALGQGPQFIFQYYEEEERQRGNFPDRFSGHQFPNYSSELNVNALLLGDSALYLCASSWGETQYFGPGTRLLVL.

In this sample, this clonotype turned up once. V is TRBV2 and J is TRBJ2-5, with D possibly called TRBD1 or TRBD2 (6 bases each). The length of the CDR3 is 12 residues. Trimming removed 7 bases from V and 5 bases from J, with 11 bases in between. CDR1 is SNHLY and CDR2 is FYNNEI in the germline V gene. CDR3 protein: CASKGEAETQYF. As DNA, the CDR3 is TGTGCCAGCAAGGGGGAGGCGGAGACCCAGTACTTC.

The chain joins TRBV28 to TRBJ2-5, with D perhaps being TRBD1 or TRBD2 (5 bases each). CDR3 size: 14 residues. Trimming shortened V by 5 bases and J by 4 bases, and 14 bases separated the two germline ends. CDR1 is MDHEN and CDR2 is SYDVKM in the germline V gene. The CDR3: CASSTKRGPETQYF. The DNA of the CDR3 is TGTGCCAGCAGTACAAAGAGGGGTCCAGAGACCCAGTACTTC. Supplemented by reference TRBV28 and TRBJ2-5, the full variable domain reads DVKVTQSSRYLVKRTGEKVFLECVQDMDHENMFWYRQDPGLGLRLIYFSYDVKMKEKGDIPEGYSVSREKKERFSLILESASTNQTSMYLCASSTKRGPETQYFGPGTRLLVL.

This chain uses TRBV6-1 with TRBJ1-2; D gene unclear. This CDR3 has 16 amino acids. V lost 5 bases to trimming and J lost 0 bases, with 16 bases between them. Germline CDR1 MNHNS, CDR2 SASEGT. CDR3 sequence reads: CASSPFRTNSNYGYTF. CDR3 DNA sequence: TGTGCCAGCAGTCCCTTCCGCACAAACTCTAACTATGGCTACACCTTC.

The V call is TRBV20-1, the J call TRBJ2-3, with D perhaps matching TRBD2 (5 bases). Germline V gene sequence: CDR1 DFQATT, CDR2 SNEGSKA (reference sequence). The CDR3 sequence is 12 residues long. In DNA form, the CDR3 reads TGCAGCTCCACCCCGAGAGGGGATACGCAGTATTTT. It yields the protein CSSTPRGDTQYF.

V gene TRBV20-1 combines with J gene TRBJ2-1; 9 nucleotides match TRBD2. Per germline, CDR1 DFQATT and CDR2 SNEGSKA (reference sequence). Trimming at V came to 0 bases and at J to 2 bases, leaving 11 bases not matched to a gene. The CDR3 is 18 amino acids. This chain's CDR3 is CSARDRWGREGPYNEQFF. CDR3 coding DNA: TGCAGTGCTAGAGATCGATGGGGGCGGGAGGGCCCCTACAATGAGCAGTTCTTC.

The table lists this clonotype with a few counts. The gene calls are TRBV20-1 and TRBJ2-5; no firm D call. Germline CDR1 DFQATT, CDR2 SNEGSKA (reference sequence). V lost 3 bases and J 3 bases, leaving 11 bases between the germline ends. The CDR3 spans 13 residues. The CDR3: CSASSGREETQYF. The CDR3 nucleotides are TGCAGTGCTAGTAGTGGAAGGGAAGAGACCCAGTACTTC.

This clonotype counts as medium-sized (0.01 to 0.1%). V and J are TRBV20-1 and TRBJ1-5; TRBD1 matches 8 bases. The germline V gene encodes CDR1 DFQATT and CDR2 SNEGSKA (reference sequence). This CDR3 region has 12 residues. The V and J ends lost 5 bases and 6 bases, in that order; junction bases with no gene match: 3. CDR3 coding DNA: TGCAGTGCTGGACAGGGAACTCAGCCCCAGCATTTT. Translating gives CSAGQGTQPQHF.

The chain combines TRBV4-3 with TRBJ1-6; maybe TRBD1 (6 bases). The CDR3 is 16 amino acids. Deletions cut 0 bases from V and 10 bases from J, with 16 bases between. Germline CDR1 reads LGHNA; CDR2 reads YSLEER. The CDR3 protein is CASSQDQAGGGSPLHF. The CDR3 coding sequence is TGCGCCAGCAGCCAAGATCAAGCTGGGGGCGGATCACCCCTCCACTTT.

A few counts support this clonotype. The chain carries TRBV20-1 and TRBJ2-7; 12 bases align to TRBD2. The germline V gene has CDR1 DFQATT and CDR2 SNEGSKA (reference sequence). This CDR3 comprises 14 residues. Trimming took 6 bases from V and 5 from J; bases not matched to a gene: 8. The CDR3 spells CSARLGLAGHEQYF. CDR3 nucleotide sequence: TGCAGTGCGAGACTGGGACTAGCGGGCCACGAGCAGTACTTC.

This clonotype was counted between two and nine times. The V call is TRBV7-9, the J call TRBJ1-1; D is possibly TRBD1 (6 bases). Germline V gene data show CDR1 as SEHNR and CDR2 as FQNEAQ (reference sequence). V was pared by 4 bases and J by 1 base, with 7 bases between. The CDR3 totals 13 residues. The CDR3 DNA reads as TGTGCCAGCAGCTGGACAGCGAACACTGAAGCTTTCTTT. It yields the protein CASSWTANTEAFF. The whole variable domain, remainder taken from reference TRBV7-9 and TRBJ1-1, is DTGVSQNPRHKITKRGQNVTFRCDPISEHNRLYWYRQTLGQGPEFLTYFQNEAQLEKSRLLSDRFSAERPKGSFSTLEIQRTEQGDSAMYLCASSWTANTEAFFGQGTRLTVV.

This clonotype was found a few times. The chain employs TRBV20-1 and TRBJ2-1; 10 bases map to TRBD2. The CDR3 extends over 16 amino acids. CDR1 and CDR2 (germline): DFQATT, SNEGSKA (reference sequence). V was clipped by 5 bases and J by 5 bases; unmatched bases: 12. Here the CDR3 reads CSASPAGGPSDNEQFF. CDR3 nucleotide sequence: TGCAGTGCTTCGCCAGCGGGAGGGCCTTCCGACAATGAGCAGTTCTTC.

Here the CDR3 reads CASSLVSQPQHF. CDR3 DNA: TGTGCCAGCAGCTTAGTGTCTCAGCCCCAGCATTTT. The chain is built from TRBV7-8 and TRBJ1-5; D unresolved. The ends were cut back, 1 base at V and 6 bases at J, with 4 bases in the middle. Germline values: CDR1 SGHVS, CDR2 FQNEAQ. The CDR3 extends over 12 amino acids. The full variable domain, rest sourced from reference TRBV7-8 and TRBJ1-5, is GAGVSQSPRYKVAKRGQDVALRCDPISGHVSLFWYQQALGQGPEFLTYFQNEAQLDKSGLPSDRFFAERPEGSVSTLKIQRTQQEDSAVYLCASSLVSQPQHFGDGTRLSIL.

The chain uses TRBV7-6 and TRBJ1-1; no clear D gene. CDR3 length: 14 residues. Germline V gives CDR1 SGHVS, CDR2 FNYEAQ. Trimming stripped 3 bases from V and 6 bases from J, with 14 bases between. For the CDR3, the DNA is TGTGCCAGCAGCTTCCCCGGACTTAACGCTGAAGCTTTCTTT. It translates to CASSFPGLNAEAFF.

The chain recombines TRBV20-1 with TRBJ2-7; 7 nucleotides match TRBD2. The V gene's germline CDR1 is DFQATT and CDR2 SNEGSKA (reference sequence). V was pared by 5 bases and J by 5 bases, with 15 bases of the junction left unmatched. The CDR3 is 15 amino acids. CDR3 sequence: CSAYTYRGRANEQYF. CDR3 in DNA: TGCAGTGCTTACACGTATCGAGGGAGGGCCAACGAGCAGTACTTC.

The chain carries TRBV24-1 and TRBJ2-5, with no clear D. V was trimmed by 4 bases and J by 7 bases, leaving 12 bases between them. The germline gives CDR1 KGHDR, CDR2 SFDVKD. CDR3 length: 13 residues. CDR3 loop: CATSEGSWGTQYF. DNA of the CDR3: TGTGCCACCAGTGAAGGGTCGTGGGGGACCCAGTACTTC.

This clonotype appeared a single time. The chain carries TRBV10-3 and TRBJ2-7, with TRBD1 matching over 10 bases. Germline V gene data show CDR1 as ENHRY and CDR2 as SYGVKD. Unmatched junction bases numbered 8, after V lost 10 bases and J lost 5 bases. The CDR3 consists of 13 residues. The CDR3 DNA reads TGTGCCACTGGGACAGGGGTGGTGGACGAGCAGTACTTC. This codes for CATGTGVVDEQYF.

The J gene is TRBJ1-1, the V gene TRBV19; D call uncertain. Germline assignment: CDR1 LNHDA and CDR2 SQIVND (reference sequence). This CDR3 region has 13 residues. Between the trimmed V and J ends, which lost 1 base and 0 bases, there was a span of 3 bases. The DNA of the CDR3 is TGTGCCAGTAGTATAGGCATGAACACTGAAGCTTTCTTT. Its protein is CASSIGMNTEAFF.

The V call is TRBV2, the J call TRBJ2-7; D remains ambiguous. Deletions cut 5 bases from V and 6 bases from J, with 20 bases between. The CDR3 contains 15 residues. Germline V gives CDR1 SNHLY, CDR2 FYNNEI. In DNA, the CDR3 is TGTGCCAGCAGTCCGAGTGCCACCGGCGTCCCCGAGCAGTACTTC. Encoded protein: CASSPSATGVPEQYF.